This T cell receptor (beta chain) was sequenced during a study of shared clonotypes between healthy human individuals (dated by TCRdb to about 2020). About the study as a whole: The cohort comprised two women and a few men aged 18 to 49 years. Per donor, three plates each were used for CD4 naive and CD4 memory, two for CD8 naive, and one for CD8 memory. To estimate repertoire size and how much clonotype sharing occurs between individuals, the study deeply sequenced the blood TCR repertoires of several healthy adults. Different laboratories and diverse techniques were used to prepare libraries and sequence TCR repertoires, to increase sequencing depth and limit assay-specific biases. Leukapheresis yielded between about 0.8 and 8.9 billion PBMCs per donor.

The CDR3 covers 13 residues, taking in both the cysteine and the phenylalanine. Of all the DNA, just the CDR3 is kept, 39 bases in frame from base 1. At the junction V is shortened by 6 bases and J by 1 base, with 9 bases in between. In the germline V gene (reference sequence), CDR1 corresponds to LNHDA and CDR2 to SQIVND. What the work shows at the level of the full study, not this receptor alone: Because the study included a small number of donors, the genetic and exposure-history diversity represented was limited. Naive subsets generally had larger estimated clonotype richness than memory subsets did. About 5% of naive CD4, 3.5% of naive CD8, approximately 2.2% of memory CD4, and 0.4% of memory CD8 clonotypes were shared across a few donors. Even with the large sequencing depth, rarefaction of the sorted-subset datasets indicated that sequencing was incomplete. Higher generation probabilities were observed for clonotypes shared by all four sorted-subset donors than for non-shared clonotypes. Sampling was restricted to blood, and TCR repertoires in tissue are likely to differ from TCR repertoires in blood. Pairwise subsampling indicated that sequencing depth was expected to affect the degree of clonotype sharing among donors.

The donors were healthy, HIV-negative adults who had no recently reported acute infections or vaccinations. Only Caucasian adults living in Nashville, Tennessee, USA were represented among the donors. The CD8 memory samples were a combination of magnetically selected CD45RO+ cells and CCR7-negative CD45RA+ effector memory (TemRA) cells. Blood was collected by leukapheresis, and PBMCs were isolated by Ficoll-Histopaque density gradient centrifugation and then cryopreserved in liquid nitrogen vapor phase. Analytical flow cytometry was used to check the purity and quantity of each magnetically sorted T cell population. Genomic DNA was isolated from every sorted fraction and measured by UV absorbance on a Nanodrop 2000c. Using the deep immunoSEQ assay, TCR CDR3 regions were amplified from genomic DNA by multiplex PCR. Extracted genomic DNA from each cell subset was distributed evenly across all wells of several immunoSEQ 96-well plates, and each plate was treated as a replicate. For sorted subsets, 200 ng of genomic DNA, equivalent to 30,000 or so T cell genomes, went into each replicate PCR. Purified libraries were quantified with a Qubit 3.0 fluorometer, sized on a Bioanalyzer 2100, and re-quantified with the KAPA Library Quantification kit. Every immunoSEQ 96-well plate was sequenced on a dedicated single-read 150-cycle Illumina NextSeq 550 flow cell. Processing in the source paper ran as follows. Because only junctional sequences without quality scores were contained in the immunoSEQ output, filtering matching that applied to full-length reads could not be performed. To assign V/J genes and CDR3, sequences were annotated against IMGT germline references using PyIR, a Python wrapper for IgBLAST v1.9. Reads with weak V/J assignments (E-value above 1e-6), missing CDR3, stop codons, out-of-frame junctions, or ambiguous translated residues were removed. V3J clonotypes were defined as sequences sharing an identical inferred V gene, J gene, and CDR3 amino acid sequence. Percentage overlap between repertoires was computed as shared unique clonotypes divided by the size of the smaller repertoire. Repertoire richness was assessed with RTK rarefaction, the Chao1 estimator, and Recon v2.1 estimates of unobserved clonotypes. Generation probabilities for all TCRbeta clonotypes obtained by the gDNA method from four donors were computed using OLGA. As stored in TCRdb, this immuneACCESS dataset retains in-frame rearrangements with V and J assigned. A fraction of the clones does not appear; measured against another copy, unresolved V genes explain less than half of the discrepancy, and the remainder lacks a known reason. The V and J calls and clone size come from that table; D and trimming were worked out from the DNA. The sample has some 700,000 clones on record, 90% of them singletons. Around a third of the sample rests with the top ten.

In regard to this clone: Its specific antigen is unknown. Per-base quality was not reported, and no clone a single base away is much larger than it.

The sequenced material came from memory CD8+ T cells from PBMCs. This specimen's cell subset or site label, per the study, means: CD45RO+ cells pooled with CCR7-negative TemRA cells. The source is a man between 18 and 35 years old in good health. Some clones in this sample may be carry-over from other donors' samples. The sequence links TRBV19 to TRBJ1-1; the D gene lacks a confident call. The CDR3 protein is CASRMAENTEAFF. The DNA is as follows: TGTGCCAGTAGGATGGCCGAGAACACTGAAGCTTTCTTT.